This T cell receptor (beta chain) stems from a study of cytomegalovirus exposure and HLA in healthy donors. Turning to the study itself: There were under 140 million unique TCR beta sequences, drawn from about 179 million T cells, in an earlier analysis. Study-level points and caveats: HLA alleles showed associations with about 17,000 TCR beta sequences in a later analysis, at a 0.05 false discovery rate. Upon later analysis, HLA-associated TCR beta chains proved more clonally expanded than other, equally common chains. Presence/absence analyses took donor sequencing depth as roughly uniform.

This CDR3 has 18 amino acids. CDR1 is MGHRA and CDR2 is YSYEKL in the germline V gene. V shed 0 bases and J shed 5 bases, with 22 bases lying between them. As regards this clone: Its antigen is as yet unknown.

Amplification used 60 Vbeta primers and 13 Jbeta primers. Produced via immunoSEQ multiplex PCR; TCRdb's table is partial and in-frame only. Seen here are approximately 110,000 clones, about 80% observed once, and the top ten hold around 3%. The TCR sequence derives from a woman aged 18-29 years in good health and CMV-seropositive. Sample: PBMCs. V is TRBV4-1 and J is TRBJ2-5; possibly TRBD2 for D (6 bases). Here the CDR3 DNA reads TGCGCCAGCAGCCAAGATAGTCGTTTCGCGGAGGGAATGGAGACCCAGTACTTC. As protein: CASSQDSRFAEGMETQYF.